This T cell receptor beta chain was recovered during a study of shared clonotypes between healthy human individuals. Study background: Each donor's CD4 naive and CD4 memory cells filled three plates apiece, CD8 naive two, and CD8 memory one. Whole-study findings and limits: Donor scarcity curtailed the genetic and exposure-history diversity represented herein. Read depth was anticipated to influence clonotype sharing among donors.

The CDR3 runs to 13 residues. V shed 4 bases and J 8 bases; nucleotides not matched to a gene: 3. Germline V gives CDR1 SGHDT, CDR2 YYEEEE. As for this clone: The target antigen is unknown.

Some clones are missing from TCRdb's copy, which holds only in-frame ones; the method was immunoSEQ multiplex PCR. The repertoire holds about 2 million clones, with roughly 94% as singletons. This chain links TRBV5-6 with TRBJ1-2; 12 bases agree with TRBD1. The sample was naive CD4+ T cells sorted from blood. Noted subset: CD45RA+ positively selected. The sequence was collected from a young man in good health. The CDR3 sequence is CASSIGTGGGYTF. The CDR3 bases are TGTGCCAGCAGCATCGGGACAGGGGGCGGCTACACCTTC.